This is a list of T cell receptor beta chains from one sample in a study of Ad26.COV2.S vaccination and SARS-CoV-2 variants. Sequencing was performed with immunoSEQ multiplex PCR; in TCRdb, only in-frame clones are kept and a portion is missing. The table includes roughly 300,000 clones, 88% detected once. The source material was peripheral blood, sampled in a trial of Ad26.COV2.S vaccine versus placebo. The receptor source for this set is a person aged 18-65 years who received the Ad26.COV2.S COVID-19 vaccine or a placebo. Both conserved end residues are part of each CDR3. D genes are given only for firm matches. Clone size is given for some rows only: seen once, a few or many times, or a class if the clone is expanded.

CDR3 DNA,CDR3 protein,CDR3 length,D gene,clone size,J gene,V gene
TGCGCCAGCAGTCCGGCGGGGTACTCTGGGGCCAACGTCCTGACTTTC,CASSPAGYSGANVLTF,16,-,-,TRBJ2-6,TRBV5-1
TGTGCCAGTAGCCTGGACAGGGCGTGGAGTCAGCCCCAGCATTTT,CASSLDRAWSQPQHF,15,TRBD1,-,TRBJ1-5,TRBV19
TGTGCCAGCAGCCAAGATTCTAGCGGGGGGCCGGGAGATACGCAGTATTTT,CASSQDSSGGPGDTQYF,17,TRBD2,-,TRBJ2-3,TRBV4-2
TGTGCCAGCAGTTACTCAACACGGGGACTAGCGGCCTACGAGCAGTACTTC,CASSYSTRGLAAYEQYF,17,TRBD2,once,TRBJ2-7,TRBV6-2/TRBV6-3
TGTGCCAGCAGTACCGGGACAGGGGGCTCTTACTATGGCTACACCTTC,CASSTGTGGSYYGYTF,16,TRBD1,-,TRBJ1-2,TRBV6-2/TRBV6-3
TGTGCCAGCGGGGAGGGGCTTAACACTGAAGCTTTCTTT,CASGEGLNTEAFF,13,-,once,TRBJ1-1,TRBV7-9
TGTGCCAGCAGCCAAGATCAAGGTTGGGACTCCCTTAGTTGGCAAGAGACCCAGTACTTC,CASSQDQGWDSLSWQETQYF,20,-,-,TRBJ2-5,TRBV14
TGTGCCAGCAGCCCTCCGGGACTATACTCTGGGGCCAACGTCCTGACTTTC,CASSPPGLYSGANVLTF,17,TRBD2,once,TRBJ2-6,TRBV7-9
TGTGCCAGCTCACCAGCCTTAGGGACAGGGACGGAAAGGTCTGGGGCCAACGTCCTGACTTTC,CASSPALGTGTERSGANVLTF,21,TRBD1,-,TRBJ2-6,TRBV18
TGTGCCAGCAGTTATCAGGGAATGAACACTGAAGCTTTCTTT,CASSYQGMNTEAFF,14,-,once,TRBJ1-1,TRBV6-2/TRBV6-3
TGTGCCACCAGTGACCCCCTTAAAACGCCCGGGGAGCTGTTTTTT,CATSDPLKTPGELFF,15,-,-,TRBJ2-2,TRBV24-1
TGCAGCGGTTTAACTCTAGCGGGAAGTGGAGAGACCCAGTACTTC,CSGLTLAGSGETQYF,15,TRBD2,-,TRBJ2-5,TRBV29-1
TGTGCCAGCAGCTACGGTCTGGGGTCTAATGAAAAACTGTTTTTT,CASSYGLGSNEKLFF,15,-,-,TRBJ1-4,TRBV5-6
TGTGCCAGCAGCTTAGGGACAACTTTGGTCACTGAAGCTTTCTTT,CASSLGTTLVTEAFF,15,-,once,TRBJ1-1,TRBV7-9
TGTGCCACCATATCGGACAGGGGTGATTACAATGAGCAGTTCTTC,CATISDRGDYNEQFF,15,TRBD1,-,TRBJ2-1,TRBV10-3
TGTGCTAGTGGACCCGGACTGAACACTGAAGCTTTCTTT,CASGPGLNTEAFF,13,-,-,TRBJ1-1,TRBV12-5
TGTGCCAGCAGCTATTCGGCCGGGGAGCTGTTTTTT,CASSYSAGELFF,12,-,-,TRBJ2-2,TRBV7-3
TGTGCCAGCAGCCCGAAATATGACCTGGGGGGCTACACCTTC,CASSPKYDLGGYTF,14,-,-,TRBJ1-2,TRBV6-5
TGTGCCAGCCAGGGAAGCCTCTCCTACGAGCAGTACTTC,CASQGSLSYEQYF,13,-,-,TRBJ2-7,TRBV6-5
TGTGCCAGCTCACTCCGGGATTTCACCGGGGAGCTGTTTTTT,CASSLRDFTGELFF,14,-,-,TRBJ2-2,TRBV18
TGCGCCAGCAGTCAAGATACGCGTATGACAGGGAGAGCCTACGAGCAGTACTTC,CASSQDTRMTGRAYEQYF,18,TRBD1,-,TRBJ2-7,TRBV23-1
TGTGCCAGCATTGCGGACAGGAGCTCCTACAATGAGCAGTTCTTC,CASIADRSSYNEQFF,15,TRBD1,-,TRBJ2-1,TRBV6-5
TGTGCCAGCAGTTTCGACCCCTTTAACTATGGCTACACCTTC,CASSFDPFNYGYTF,14,-,-,TRBJ1-2,TRBV27
TGTGCCAGCAGCTTGGGGGGATATAGCAATCAGCCCCAGCATTTT,CASSLGGYSNQPQHF,15,-,-,TRBJ1-5,TRBV5-6
TGTGCCAGCAGCTTAGGCAGGGACTATGGCTACACCTTC,CASSLGRDYGYTF,13,-,-,TRBJ1-2,TRBV7-9
TGTGCCAGCAGCGTAGAAGGCGGGGGGATGGGAGATACGCAGTATTTT,CASSVEGGGMGDTQYF,16,TRBD2,-,TRBJ2-3,TRBV9
TGTGCCAGTAGTACAGGGGGCCGCAATGAAAAACTGTTTTTT,CASSTGGRNEKLFF,14,TRBD1,-,TRBJ1-4,TRBV19
TGTGCCAGCAAACGGGACATGGGATACGAGCAGTACTTC,CASKRDMGYEQYF,13,-,-,TRBJ2-7,TRBV6-5
TGTGCCAGCAGCTATCAACAGGGGAGGGATGGCTACACCTTC,CASSYQQGRDGYTF,14,TRBD1,-,TRBJ1-2,TRBV11-2
TGTGCCAGCAGTGAGGCAGGGGGCCATAATTCACCCCTCCACTTT,CASSEAGGHNSPLHF,15,TRBD1,-,TRBJ1-6,TRBV6-1
TGTGCCAGCAGCTTTGGGGGTAGTTACGAGCAGTACTTC,CASSFGGSYEQYF,13,-,-,TRBJ2-7,TRBV7-9
TGTGCCAGCAGCTTAGGGGGGACGCAGGGGTCGAGCTACACCTTC,CASSLGGTQGSSYTF,15,-,-,TRBJ1-2,TRBV7-2
TGTGCCACAAGCCGGGACCCGTGGTACGAGCAGTACTTC,CATSRDPWYEQYF,13,-,-,TRBJ2-7,TRBV19
TGTGCCAGCAGCCCCTCCGGGCGGGGGGCGGCCTACGAGCAGTACTTC,CASSPSGRGAAYEQYF,16,TRBD2,-,TRBJ2-7,TRBV4-2
TGTGCCAGCAGTTATAGGGACGTATACAATGAGCAGTTCTTC,CASSYRDVYNEQFF,14,-,-,TRBJ2-1,TRBV6-5
TGTGCCAGCAGCCTGAGATCCGGGACAGGGGGAAGGATGTCCTACGAGCAGTACTTC,CASSLRSGTGGRMSYEQYF,19,TRBD1,-,TRBJ2-7,TRBV5-4
TGTGCCAGCAGCCTGGGATCAGGGGGCAATGAGCAGTTCTTC,CASSLGSGGNEQFF,14,TRBD1,-,TRBJ2-1,TRBV5-4
TGTGCCAGCAGCTTAGTTATAGGGCGGGGGACTAAAGACAATGAGCAGTTCTTC,CASSLVIGRGTKDNEQFF,18,TRBD2,-,TRBJ2-1,TRBV7-2
TGTGCCAGCAGCCCGGACAGGGCAATAAACATTCAGTACTTC,CASSPDRAINIQYF,14,TRBD1,-,TRBJ2-4,TRBV28
TGTGCCAGCAGTTTCAGGGGAAAAAATGAAAAACTGTTTTTT,CASSFRGKNEKLFF,14,-,-,TRBJ1-4,TRBV11-2